This T cell receptor beta chain was sequenced during a study of human T cells and chemical hapten exposure. Study as a whole: Patients, a majority of them female, were diagnosed with alopecia areata, totalis or universalis. Study observations and caveats: With alopecia, donors may have immune responses unlike healthy people's. Once DPC sensitization occurred, TCRs above 1 in 1000 frequency showed no change.

On this clonotype: Its antigen is as yet unknown.

TCRdb re-derived calls from the RACE reads in MiXCR, one entry per CDR3 protein. The sample has roughly 98,000 distinct CDR3 sequences; about an eighth are singletons. This sample's time point: patch test 1, 2 weeks after DPC sensitization. Treatment given: therapeutic diphenylcyclopropenone sensitization with weekly scalp DPC. In germline, CDR1 is MNHEY, CDR2 SMNVEV (reference sequence). The CDR3 totals 15 residues. Losses at the gene ends were 4 bases for V and 4 bases for J; bases not matched to a gene: 4. The chain has TRBV27 and TRBJ2-7; 13 bases agree with TRBD2. This TCR derives from a woman aged 35 to 49 with alopecia areata. Some clones in this sample may be carry-over from other donors' samples. Sequences were derived from whole blood, sampled in connection with sensitization to the hapten diphenylcyclopropenone (DPC). The CDR3 reads CASSSRTSGSYEQYF. The CDR3 DNA follows: TGTGCCAGCAGTTCCAGGACTAGCGGGAGTTACGAGCAGTACTTC.